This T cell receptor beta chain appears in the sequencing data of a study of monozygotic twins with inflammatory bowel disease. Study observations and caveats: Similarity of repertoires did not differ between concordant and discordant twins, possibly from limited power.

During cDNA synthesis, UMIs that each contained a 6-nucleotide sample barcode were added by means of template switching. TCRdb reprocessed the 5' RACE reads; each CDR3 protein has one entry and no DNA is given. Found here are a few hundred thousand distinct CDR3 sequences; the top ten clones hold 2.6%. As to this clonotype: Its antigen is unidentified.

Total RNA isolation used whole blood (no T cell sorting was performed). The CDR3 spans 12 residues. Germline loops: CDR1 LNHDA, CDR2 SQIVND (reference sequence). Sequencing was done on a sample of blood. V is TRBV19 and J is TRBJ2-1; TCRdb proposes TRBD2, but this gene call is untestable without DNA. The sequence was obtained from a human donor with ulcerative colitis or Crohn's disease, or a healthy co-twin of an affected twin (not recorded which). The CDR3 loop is CASGFRPSEQFF.